This T cell receptor (beta chain) was recorded in a study of blood T cell repertoires in COVID-19. On the study more broadly: Whether acute or convalescent, the COVID-19 samples came from the United States, Italy and Spain.

CDR1 and CDR2 (germline): PRHDT, FYEKMQ (reference sequence). V lost 4 bases, J lost 5 bases, and 21 bases lay in between. The CDR3 is 16 residues long. Libraries were prepared by immunoSEQ multiplex PCR; TCRdb keeps only in-frame clonotypes and omits some of them. The sample lists 50,000 to 75,000 clones; around four fifths were seen once. V usage is TRBV13 and J usage is TRBJ2-7, with D possibly TRBD1 on 6 matching bases. This TCR derives from a man in his 60s with COVID-19, enrolled during active disease. The sample comprised peripheral blood. The CDR3 DNA sequence: TGTGCCAGCAGCTCCTCCCCGTGGACAGTGACGAACGAGCAGTACTTC. Translation: CASSSSPWTVTNEQYF.